Each of the 23 T cell receptor beta chains below was sequenced from the same sample in a study of shared clonotypes between healthy human individuals. Data came from immunoSEQ multiplex PCR; TCRdb stores just in-frame clones and leaves some out. The repertoire consists of some 2.1 million clones, with 95% occurring once and the leading ten covering more than 0.1%. The sample taken for sequencing was naive CD4+ T cells sorted from blood. Specified subset: CD45RA+ positively selected. The source is a man younger than 35 in good health.

The chain joins TRBV11-2 to TRBJ2-7, with a possible D match to TRBD2 (7 bases). The V and J ends lost 5 bases and 5 bases respectively, with 22 bases between them. CDR3 length: 16 amino acids. The V gene's germline CDR1 is SGHAT and CDR2 FQNNGV. The CDR3 DNA is TGTGCCAGCAGCCTCCGCCTGGGGGCGGGGGCGAACGAGCAGTACTTC. Translated, it gives CASSLRLGAGANEQYF.

The rearrangement uses TRBV11-3 and TRBJ2-7, with 7 bases identical to TRBD1. V shed 0 bases and J 0 bases; nucleotides not matched to a gene: 8. Germline V gene data show CDR1 as SGHNT and CDR2 as YENEEA. This CDR3 contains 17 residues. In nucleotides, the CDR3 is TGTGCCAGCAGCTTAGATGGAGACGGGACAGTCTCCTACGAGCAGTACTTC. It encodes CASSLDGDGTVSYEQYF.

The V gene is TRBV27, the J gene TRBJ1-5; no clear D gene. Germline lookup yields CDR1 MNHEY and CDR2 SMNVEV (reference sequence). Trimming removed 0 bases at V and 0 bases at J, with 6 bases between. This CDR3 spans 15 amino acids. The CDR3 sequence is CASSLSGVSNQPQHF. The CDR3 nucleotides are TGTGCCAGCAGTTTATCCGGGGTTAGCAATCAGCCCCAGCATTTT.

The V and J genes are TRBV6-1 and TRBJ2-2; no clear D. Germline loops: CDR1 MNHNS, CDR2 SASEGT. The V and J ends lost 5 bases and 3 bases respectively, with 10 bases between them. This CDR3 region has 14 residues. The CDR3 sequence: CASSRSTYTGELFF. CDR3 nucleotides: TGTGCCAGCAGTCGCAGTACCTACACCGGGGAGCTGTTTTTT.

The chain links TRBV5-8 to TRBJ2-2; weak D call: TRBD1 (6 bases). The CDR3 consists of 16 residues. CDR1 and CDR2 from the germline V gene are SGHTS and YDEGEE. Between the trimmed V and J ends, which lost 4 bases and 1 base, there was a span of 14 bases. CDR3 DNA: TGTGCCAGCAGCGGGGGCCACTGGATGAACACCGGGGAGCTGTTTTTT. It is translated as CASSGGHWMNTGELFF.

The chain uses TRBV10-3 and TRBJ2-7, with 8 positions matching TRBD1. The V gene's germline CDR1 is ENHRY and CDR2 SYGVKD. After removal of 5 bases from V and 2 bases from J, the junction contained 5 bases not matched to a gene. The CDR3 totals 14 residues. The CDR3: CAISPGQDTYEQYF. For the CDR3, the DNA is TGTGCCATCAGTCCGGGACAGGATACCTACGAGCAGTACTTC.

J is TRBJ2-1 and V is TRBV7-9, with D unclear. V was trimmed by 3 bases and J by 0 bases, leaving 9 bases between them. CDR1 and CDR2 from the germline V gene are SEHNR and FQNEAQ (reference sequence). The CDR3 covers 15 residues. The CDR3: CASSFGFSSYNEQFF. CDR3 in DNA: TGTGCCAGCAGCTTCGGCTTTAGCTCCTACAATGAGCAGTTCTTC. The full variable domain, completed using reference TRBV7-9 and TRBJ2-1, is DTGVSQNPRHKITKRGQNVTFRCDPISEHNRLYWYRQTLGQGPEFLTYFQNEAQLEKSRLLSDRFSAERPKGSFSTLEIQRTEQGDSAMYLCASSFGFSSYNEQFFGPGTRLTVL.

V usage is TRBV29-1 and J usage is TRBJ2-1; TRBD2 matches at 7 bases. The V gene's germline CDR1 is SQVTM and CDR2 ANQGSEA. The CDR3 covers 14 residues. The V segment lost 2 bases and the J segment 5 bases; nucleotides outside the gene matches: 6. The CDR3: CSVENRLADNEQFF. CDR3 sequence (DNA): TGCAGCGTTGAAAACCGACTAGCAGACAATGAGCAGTTCTTC.

The gene calls are TRBV7-3 and TRBJ2-1; the match to TRBD2 covers 14 bases. The CDR3 has 14 amino acids. With 5 bases clipped from V and 10 bases from J, the junction kept 4 bases outside the gene matches. Germline CDR1 reads SGHTA; CDR2 reads FQGTGA. In DNA form, the CDR3 reads TGTGCCAGCAGCCCCCGACTAGCGGGGGGGGAGCAGTTCTTC. Translation: CASSPRLAGGEQFF. The entire variable domain, with the rest obtained from reference TRBV7-3 and TRBJ2-1, is as follows: GAGVSQTPSNKVTEKGKYVELRCDPISGHTALYWYRQSLGQGPEFLIYFQGTGAADDSGLPNDRFFAVRPEGSVSTLKIQRTERGDSAVYLCASSPRLAGGEQFFGPGTRLTVL.

The chain combines TRBV28 with TRBJ1-5, with 9 nucleotides matching TRBD1. The V segment lost 1 base and the J segment 0 bases; nucleotides outside the gene matches: 13. Germline V CDR1 and CDR2: MDHEN, SYDVKM. This CDR3 is built from 20 residues. This CDR3 reads CASSLFGGTGNYNSNQPQHF. DNA for the CDR3: TGTGCCAGCAGTTTATTTGGGGGGACAGGGAATTATAATAGCAATCAGCCCCAGCATTTT.

This chain uses TRBV7-8 with TRBJ1-5; D gene unclear. Germline V lookup: CDR1 SGHVS, CDR2 FQNEAQ. The CDR3 contains 14 residues. V was trimmed by 8 bases and J by 3 bases, leaving 14 bases between them. DNA for the CDR3: TGTGCCAGCCAATCTGGGTCTTTCAATCAGCCCCAGCATTTT. Its protein product is CASQSGSFNQPQHF.

The V and J genes are TRBV28 and TRBJ2-2; TRBD2 is a possible D gene (6 bases). The CDR3 runs 16 residues. Germline lookup yields CDR1 MDHEN and CDR2 SYDVKM. V was cut by 6 bases and J by 0 bases, with 14 bases left in between. The CDR3 DNA reads TGTGCCAGCAGCCTGGGGAGGATTCCGAACACCGGGGAGCTGTTTTTT. Residues: CASSLGRIPNTGELFF.

The chain uses TRBV4-2 and TRBJ1-6, with D maybe TRBD1 (5 bases). The germline V and J ends were trimmed by 0 bases and 0 bases, with 9 bases remaining between them. CDR1 is LGHNA, CDR2 YNFKEQ, per germline. The CDR3 covers 17 residues. The CDR3 loop is CASSQEQVGSYNSPLHF. CDR3 DNA: TGTGCCAGCAGCCAAGAACAGGTTGGCTCCTATAATTCACCCCTCCACTTT.

This clone was recorded only once. This chain joins TRBV4-3 and TRBJ2-5, with D unresolved. This CDR3 contains 14 residues. V shed 0 bases and J shed 2 bases, with 7 bases lying between them. The V gene's germline CDR1 is LGHNA and CDR2 YSLEER. In nucleotides, the CDR3 is TGCGCCAGCAGCCAAGAAATCAGTCAAGAGACCCAGTACTTC. It yields the protein CASSQEISQETQYF.

Comments on this clone: The same CDR3 arises from other DNA sequences in this sample as well. The DNA of the CDR3 is TGTGCCAGCAGTGAAGCCAGGGAGACCCAGTACTTC. This gives the protein CASSEARETQYF. This sequence joins TRBV6-1 and TRBJ2-5; no clear D gene. There are 12 residues in the CDR3. Germline lookup yields CDR1 MNHNS and CDR2 SASEGT. Trimming removed 0 bases at V and 5 bases at J, with 4 bases between.

The chain links TRBV7-8 to TRBJ2-5, with TRBD1 matching 9 bases. This CDR3 is built from 14 residues. Germline trimming cut 6 bases from V and 2 bases from J; bases unmatched to any gene: 4. CDR1 and CDR2 (germline): SGHVS, FQNEAQ. The CDR3 DNA reads as TGTGCCAGCAGTTGGGACAGGGTACAAGAGACCCAGTACTTC. It codes for CASSWDRVQETQYF.

The chain combines TRBV10-2 with TRBJ2-1; perhaps D is TRBD1 or TRBD2 (5 bases each). CDR1 and CDR2 (germline): WSHSY, SAAADI. The CDR3 sequence is 17 residues long. V lost 0 bases to trimming and J lost 2 bases, with 14 bases between them. The CDR3: CASSESRGSPPYNEQFF. For the CDR3, the DNA is TGCGCCAGCAGTGAGTCGAGGGGCTCCCCGCCCTACAATGAGCAGTTCTTC.

CDR3 region: CASSDEGTGANVLTF. CDR3 DNA sequence: TGTGCCAGCAGTGACGAAGGAACTGGGGCCAACGTCCTGACTTTC. The gene calls are TRBV6-4 and TRBJ2-6; D is unclear. Germline CDR1 MRHNA, CDR2 SNTAGT. Trimming cost V 2 bases and J 2 bases, with 7 bases left between them. This CDR3 region has 15 residues.

This chain joins TRBV15 and TRBJ2-1; 14 bases are a match to TRBD2. This CDR3 has 16 amino acids. CDR1 is LNHNV, CDR2 YYDKDF, per germline (reference sequence). The trim removed 0 bases at V and 7 bases at J, leaving 2 bases unmatched. The CDR3 loop is CATSRDRLAGGNEQFF. The CDR3 coding sequence is TGTGCCACCAGCAGAGATCGACTAGCGGGGGGGAATGAGCAGTTCTTC.

V is TRBV18 and J is TRBJ2-3; D possibly corresponds to TRBD1 (6 bases). This CDR3 is built from 15 residues. The ends were cut back, 1 base at V and 1 base at J, with 9 bases in the middle. Germline values: CDR1 KGHSH, CDR2 LQKENI. The CDR3, as DNA: TGTGCCAGCTCACCACGGGGGCGGGGCACAGATACGCAGTATTTT. The encoded protein is CASSPRGRGTDTQYF. Using reference TRBV18 and TRBJ2-3 for the parts outside the CDR3, the full variable domain is NAGVMQNPRHLVRRRGQEARLRCSPMKGHSHVYWYRQLPEEGLKFMVYLQKENIIDESGMPKERFSAEFPKEGPSILRIQQVVRGDSAAYFCASSPRGRGTDTQYFGPGTRLTVL.

The chain carries TRBV5-1 and TRBJ2-7, with TRBD1 matching over 9 bases. With 3 bases clipped from V and 6 bases from J, the junction kept 4 bases outside the gene matches. The CDR3 is made up of 13 amino acids. Germline V lookup: CDR1 SGHRS, CDR2 YFSETQ. The CDR3 DNA is TGCGCCAGCAGCTCGGGACAGGGCCTCGAGCAGTACTTC. Its translation: CASSSGQGLEQYF.

For this clone: This sample also contains other DNA sequences that code for the same CDR3. J is TRBJ1-5 and V is TRBV10-1; D remains ambiguous. Per germline, CDR1 WNHNN and CDR2 SYGVQD (reference sequence). The CDR3 runs 14 residues. Trimming shortened V by 2 bases and J by 1 base, and 6 bases separated the two germline ends. DNA of the CDR3: TGCGCCAGCAGTGAGGGATCGAGCAATCAGCCCCAGCATTTT. Residues: CASSEGSSNQPQHF.

This CDR3 reads CAWRLAGPPHEQYF. CDR3 DNA sequence: TGTGCCTGGAGACTAGCGGGACCTCCCCACGAGCAGTACTTC. The genes are TRBV30 and TRBJ2-7, with 10 nucleotides matching TRBD2. The germline CDR1 and CDR2 sequences are GTSNPN and SVGIG (reference sequence). This CDR3 is built from 14 residues. After removal of 3 bases from V and 5 bases from J, the junction contained 7 bases not matched to a gene. Together with reference TRBV30 and TRBJ2-7, the CDR3 gives the full variable domain: SQTIHQWPATLVQPVGSPLSLECTVEGTSNPNLYWYRQAAGRGLQLLFYSVGIGQISSEVPQNLSASRPQDRQFILSSKKLLLSDSGFYLCAWRLAGPPHEQYFGPGTRLTVT.